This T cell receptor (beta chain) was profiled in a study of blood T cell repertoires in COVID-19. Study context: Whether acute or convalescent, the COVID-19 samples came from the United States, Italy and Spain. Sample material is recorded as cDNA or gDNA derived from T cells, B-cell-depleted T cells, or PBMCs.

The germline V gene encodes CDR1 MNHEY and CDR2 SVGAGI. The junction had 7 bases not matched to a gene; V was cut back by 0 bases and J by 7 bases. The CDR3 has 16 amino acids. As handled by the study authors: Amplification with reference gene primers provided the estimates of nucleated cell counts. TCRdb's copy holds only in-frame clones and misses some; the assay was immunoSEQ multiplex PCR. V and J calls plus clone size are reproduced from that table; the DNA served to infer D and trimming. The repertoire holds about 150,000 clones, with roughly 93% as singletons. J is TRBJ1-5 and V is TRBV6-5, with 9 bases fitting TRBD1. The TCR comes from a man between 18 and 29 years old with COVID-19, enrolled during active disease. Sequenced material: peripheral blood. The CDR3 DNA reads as TGTGCCAGCAGTTACTCGGGACAGGGAGTGGACCAGCCCCAGCATTTT. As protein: CASSYSGQGVDQPQHF.